This T cell receptor beta chain was found in a study of T cells in Graves' hyperthyroidism and ophthalmopathy. TCR beta CDR3 sequences were amplified from RNA transcripts. With the HTBI primer set, the TCR CDR3 went through a first round of RT-PCR. Each CDR3 protein is one row after TCRdb ran MiXCR on the multiplex PCR reads. The data show around 390,000 distinct CDR3 sequences, around 15% seen once. This clonotype was recorded many times. Deletions cut 6 bases from V and 5 bases from J, with 16 bases between. This CDR3 has 15 amino acids. Germline V gene data show CDR1 as MNHNS and CDR2 as SASEGT. A Clinical Activity Score of at least 3, a NOSPECS grade of at least 4 and a duration under 3 months were recorded in the ophthalmopathy patients. Patients with uncontrolled infections, other autoimmune diseases, pregnancy or lactation were excluded.

This rearrangement joins TRBV6-1 to TRBJ2-2; D may be TRBD1 (5 bases). The receptor was derived from a woman between 25 and 40 years old with Graves' ophthalmopathy. The sequenced material came from blood. CDR3 bases: TGTGCCAGCAGAAGACAGTTCACCGAGACCGGGGAGCTGTTTTTT. Protein: CASRRQFTETGELFF.